Listed here are 20 T cell receptor beta chains from one sample, sequenced in a study of Graves' ophthalmopathy and Graves' hyperthyroidism. RNA transcripts were the template, and TCR beta CDR3 regions were amplified from them. The authors performed first-round RT-PCR with HTBI primers and then a second-round multiplex PCR. TCRdb re-analysed the multiplex PCR reads in MiXCR, keeping a single row per CDR3 protein. The top ten hold roughly 40% of the sample, which has 200,000 to 250,000 distinct CDR3 sequences, roughly 21% seen once. The specimen sequenced was peripheral blood. The receptors were gathered from a woman between 45 and 65 years old with Graves' ophthalmopathy.

J is TRBJ1-2 and V is TRBV27; D may be TRBD1 (5 bases). This CDR3 has 13 amino acids. V was trimmed by 2 bases and J by 8 bases, leaving 12 bases between them. The germline gives CDR1 MNHEY, CDR2 SMNVEV (reference sequence). The CDR3: CASSLEGTGGYTF. The CDR3 bases are TGTGCCAGCAGTTTAGAAGGGACGGGGGGCTACACCTTC.

The CDR3 DNA is TGTGCCACCAGCAGAGATCTGAGGTCTGAAGCTTTCTTT. Protein: CATSRDLRSEAFF. The chain has TRBV15 and TRBJ1-1; D not resolved. Trimming removed 0 bases from V and 6 bases from J, with 8 bases in between. The CDR3 loop spans 13 amino acids. Germline CDR1 reads LNHNV; CDR2 reads YYDKDF (reference sequence).

This clonotype showed up many times. This chain uses TRBV30 with TRBJ2-5; D remains ambiguous. CDR1 GTSNPN and CDR2 SVGIG come from the germline V gene (reference sequence). The CDR3 is made up of 12 amino acids. V lost 1 base and J 6 bases, leaving 9 bases between the germline ends. The CDR3, as DNA: TGTGCCTGGAGTGGAGAATTCCAGACCCAGTACTTC. Protein sequence: CAWSGEFQTQYF. The full variable domain, in which reference TRBV30 and TRBJ2-5 provide the parts outside the CDR3, is SQTIHQWPATLVQPVGSPLSLECTVEGTSNPNLYWYRQAAGRGLQLLFYSVGIGQISSEVPQNLSASRPQDRQFILSSKKLLLSDSGFYLCAWSGEFQTQYFGPGTRLLVL.

The chain uses TRBV11-2 and TRBJ2-7, with a tentative D call TRBD1 (6 bases). Trimming pared 4 bases from V and 2 bases from J, leaving 15 bases between. This CDR3 comprises 15 residues. Germline assignment: CDR1 SGHAT and CDR2 FQNNGV. CDR3 coding DNA: TGTGCCAGCAGCTCAGATCACAGGGAAACCTACGAGCAGTACTTC. It yields the protein CASSSDHRETYEQYF.

This clonotype was counted ten times or more. This chain uses TRBV6-5 with TRBJ1-5; D call uncertain. The CDR3 extends over 12 amino acids. CDR1 is MNHEY and CDR2 is SVGAGI in the germline V gene. V was clipped by 4 bases and J by 5 bases, with 6 bases between them. The CDR3 nucleotides read TGTGCCAGCAGTTCCCCGGATCAGCCCCAGCATTTT. Translated, it gives CASSSPDQPQHF.

This clonotype appeared many times. The chain couples TRBV27 to TRBJ2-7; 9 bases fit TRBD1. The CDR3 contains 16 residues. V lost 2 bases and J lost 0; bases outside the gene matches: 5. Germline assignment: CDR1 MNHEY and CDR2 SMNVEV (reference sequence). CDR3 amino acids: CASSLATGGLSYEQYF. In DNA form, the CDR3 reads TGTGCCAGCAGTTTAGCGACAGGGGGTCTCTCCTACGAGCAGTACTTC.

At least ten counts were recorded for this clonotype. The genes are TRBV29-1 and TRBJ1-2; no clear D. From germline, CDR1 is SQVTM and CDR2 ANQGSEA. V was trimmed by 6 bases and J by 11 bases, leaving 16 bases between them. The CDR3 has 11 amino acids. CDR3 sequence reads: CSVSIFQRYTF. CDR3 DNA: TGCAGCGTCTCCATATTTCAGAGGTACACCTTC.

There are many counts of this clonotype. DNA for the CDR3: TGTGCCAGCAGCGTAGGGGGGGAGAATTCACCCCTCCACTTT. Protein sequence: CASSVGGENSPLHF. The chain couples TRBV9 to TRBJ1-6, with a weak D call TRBD1 (5 bases). V lost 0 bases and J lost 7, with 8 bases in between. This CDR3 contains 14 residues. Germline lookup yields CDR1 SGDLS and CDR2 YYNGEE.

The sample holds a few counts of this clonotype. The V gene is TRBV30, the J gene TRBJ1-4; TRBD1 might be the D (5 bases). With 2 bases removed from V and 4 bases from J, the gap between germline ends came to 23 bases. The CDR3 runs 18 residues. The germline V gene encodes CDR1 GTSNPN and CDR2 SVGIG (reference sequence). In DNA form, the CDR3 reads TGTGCCTGGAGTCACACCCCGGGACTCCGGACCTTTAATGAAAAACTGTTTTTT. As protein: CAWSHTPGLRTFNEKLFF.

This clonotype was counted at least ten times. The chain uses TRBV2 and TRBJ2-7; D remains unclear. There are 11 residues in the CDR3. Germline loops: CDR1 SNHLY, CDR2 FYNNEI. The ends were cut back, 4 bases at V and 6 bases at J, with 7 bases in the middle. The CDR3 loop reads CASSVVSEQYF. CDR3 DNA: TGTGCCAGCAGTGTGGTTTCCGAGCAGTACTTC.

Only a few counts were recorded for this clonotype. It may be a read error: a sequence one base away is much more abundant. This chain joins TRBV10-3 and TRBJ2-7; 8 nucleotides line up with TRBD1. Germline V CDR1 and CDR2: ENHRY, SYGVKD. The CDR3 totals 15 residues. The CDR3 region has the DNA TGTGTCATCTCGGGAACAGGGGGTACTTCCTACGAGCAGTACTTC. Amino acid sequence: CVISGTGGTSYEQYF.

In this sample, this clonotype turned up many times. The chain combines TRBV19 with TRBJ2-5; no clear D gene. The germline V gene has CDR1 LNHDA and CDR2 SQIVND (reference sequence). Trimming took off 3 bases at V and 4 bases at J, with 15 bases between the two ends. The CDR3 loop spans 15 amino acids. DNA for the CDR3: TGTGCCAGTAGTATTAAGGGCCGCGCAGCAGAGACCCAGTACTTC. This sequence encodes CASSIKGRAAETQYF.

This rearrangement joins TRBV12-3 or TRBV12-4 to TRBJ2-7, with 10 positions matching TRBD2. V gave up 4 bases and J gave up 2 bases; unmatched junction bases: 8. The CDR3 runs 16 residues. The CDR3 DNA sequence: TGTGCCAGCAGTTCCCCCCGACTAGCGGGTGCCTACGAGCAGTACTTC. Translated: CASSSPRLAGAYEQYF.

There are a few counts of this clonotype. One end of the junction varies from germline; a read error may be responsible. V is TRBV3-1 and J is TRBJ2-5, with D possibly TRBD2 on 7 matching bases. The germline V gene has CDR1 LGHDT and CDR2 YNNKEL (reference sequence). The length of the CDR3 is 15 residues. This CDR3 reads CASNQRGGEGGTQYF. In DNA form, the CDR3 reads TGTGCCAGCAACCAAAGGGGGGGAGAAGGGGGGACCCAGTACTTC.

This clonotype showed up many times. The chain carries TRBV3-1 and TRBJ2-5; D is ambiguous. The germline V and J ends were trimmed by 1 base and 6 bases, with 9 bases remaining between them. The CDR3 is 13 amino acids. CDR1 LGHDT and CDR2 YNNKEL come from the germline V gene (reference sequence). CDR3 in amino acids: CASSQVAAKTQYF. The CDR3 region has the DNA TGTGCCAGCAGCCAAGTTGCTGCGAAGACCCAGTACTTC.

The chain couples TRBV30 to TRBJ2-7; D gene ambiguous. CDR1 GTSNPN and CDR2 SVGIG come from the germline V gene (reference sequence). V was clipped by 2 bases and J by 6 bases, with 8 bases between them. The CDR3 spans 11 residues. The CDR3 spells CAWSTTREQYF. In DNA form, the CDR3 reads TGTGCCTGGAGTACTACGCGCGAGCAGTACTTC.

In its sample, this clonotype was seen a few times. A much larger clone lies one base from this, so it may be a read error. This chain joins TRBV12-3 or TRBV12-4 and TRBJ2-2; D is possibly TRBD2 (6 bases). V was clipped by 3 bases and J by 4 bases, with 15 bases between them. This CDR3 has 16 amino acids. The CDR3 nucleotides read TGTGCCAGCAGTTTTAGGGGACTCACGACCACCGGGGAGCTGTTTTTT. Its protein product is CASSFRGLTTTGELFF.

This clonotype was counted many times. The chain couples TRBV20-1 to TRBJ2-7, with D tentatively TRBD1 (6 bases). Germline loops: CDR1 DFQATT, CDR2 SNEGSKA (reference sequence). The CDR3 totals 11 residues. V was cut by 6 bases and J by 6 bases, with 12 bases left in between. The CDR3 is CSAQTGPEQYF. CDR3 nucleotide sequence: TGCAGTGCGCAAACAGGGCCCGAGCAGTACTTC.

This clonotype was recorded a few times. Just one base apart from a much larger clone, this may be a read error. The chain has TRBV2 and TRBJ2-3; TRBD1 matches 10 bases. The CDR3 consists of 12 residues. With V trimmed by 8 bases and J by 10 bases, 6 bases remained unmatched. The germline CDR1 and CDR2 sequences are SNHLY and FYNNEI. Here the CDR3 reads CASWTGGGAQYF. The CDR3 region has the DNA TGTGCCAGCTGGACAGGGGGAGGTGCGCAGTATTTT.

This clonotype was recorded at least ten times. The J gene is TRBJ2-5, the V gene TRBV7-3; TRBD1 matches at 9 bases. V was clipped by 4 bases and J by 5 bases; unmatched bases: 8. This CDR3 has 15 amino acids. The germline V gene has CDR1 SGHTA and CDR2 FQGTGA. CDR3 sequence: CASSSLGTGLETQYF. The CDR3 nucleotides are TGTGCCAGCAGCTCCCTCGGGACAGGGCTTGAGACCCAGTACTTC.